This passage covers 4 T cell receptor beta chains from one sample sequenced in a study of cytomegalovirus exposure and HLA in healthy donors listed by TCRdb under 2017. The method was the immunoSEQ multiplex PCR assay. A mixture of 60 forward primers for TCR Vbeta segments and 13 reverse primers for TCR Jbeta segments was used in the multiplex PCR. TCRdb took over this immuneACCESS table, retaining in-frame rearrangements with V and J assigned. Such tables are incomplete; in checked studies, under half of the missing clones stem from an unresolved V gene, and the remainder is unexplained. Present in this sample are about 190,000 clones, over 65% of which were seen just once. The ten biggest clones cover about 3% of the sample. The specimen sequenced was PBMCs. These receptors all come from a man between 35 and 55 years old in good health and CMV-seropositive.

This clone was observed a single time. This chain uses TRBV6-5 with TRBJ1-6; D unresolved. Germline V gene sequence: CDR1 MNHEY, CDR2 SVGAGI. The CDR3 contains 14 residues. Trimming took off 6 bases at V and 5 bases at J, with 11 bases between the two ends. CDR3 protein: CASRRGFHNSPLHF. Here the CDR3 DNA reads TGTGCCAGCAGACGGGGATTTCATAATTCACCCCTCCACTTT.

V usage is TRBV9 and J usage is TRBJ1-2; 10 bases line up with TRBD1. V lost 4 bases and J lost 7; bases outside the gene matches: 7. Germline V lookup: CDR1 SGDLS, CDR2 YYNGEE. CDR3 length: 14 amino acids. The CDR3: CASSPDRGRAGYTF. CDR3 DNA: TGTGCCAGCAGCCCTGACAGGGGGCGAGCTGGCTACACCTTC.

The rearrangement links TRBV28 to TRBJ1-5; D remains unclear. V lost 6 bases and J lost 7, with 16 bases in between. CDR1 MDHEN and CDR2 SYDVKM come from the germline V gene. CDR3 size: 14 residues. The CDR3 region has the DNA TGTGCCAGCAGGGCCCAGGTATCGGGACAGCCCCAGCATTTT. It encodes CASRAQVSGQPQHF. The full variable domain, in which reference TRBV28 and TRBJ1-5 provide the parts outside the CDR3, is DVKVTQSSRYLVKRTGEKVFLECVQDMDHENMFWYRQDPGLGLRLIYFSYDVKMKEKGDIPEGYSVSREKKERFSLILESASTNQTSMYLCASRAQVSGQPQHFGDGTRLSIL.

The V gene is TRBV7-2, the J gene TRBJ1-1, with D hard to call. Deletions cut 5 bases from V and 7 bases from J, with 11 bases between. Germline V gene lookup returns CDR1 SGHTA and CDR2 FQGNSA. This CDR3 is built from 12 residues. CDR3 loop: CASSPHGGEAFF. The CDR3 coding sequence is TGTGCCAGCAGCCCACACGGAGGTGAAGCTTTCTTT.